The next 20 T cell receptor beta chains were all read from a single sample in a study of cytomegalovirus exposure and HLA in healthy donors. Both 60 Vbeta primers and 13 Jbeta primers went into the PCR. The assay was immunoSEQ multiplex PCR, and TCRdb's table has in-frame clones only and misses some. This repertoire shows 90,000 to 110,000 clones, 13% to 15% found once; its top ten account for more than 0.8%. What was sequenced was PBMCs. The receptors shown here come from a female donor in good health and CMV-seronegative.

This clone was seen a few times. The chain employs TRBV5-1 and TRBJ2-7, with 7 bases fitting TRBD1. The trim removed 3 bases at V and 3 bases at J, leaving 6 bases unmatched. CDR3 length: 14 residues. CDR1 and CDR2 (germline): SGHRS, YFSETQ. As DNA, the CDR3 is TGCGCCAGCAGCTGGGGACAGACCAACTACGAGCAGTACTTC. This gives the protein CASSWGQTNYEQYF.

This clone occurred a few times. Germline and junction disagree at one end, which may indicate a read error. The sample contains more than one DNA sequence encoding this CDR3. DNA for the CDR3: TGTGCCACCGGGACAGGGGCTTCCGGAAACACCATATATTTC. It is translated as CATGTGASGNTIYF. The chain recombines TRBV6-1 with TRBJ1-3; TRBD1 matches at 10 bases. The CDR3 consists of 14 residues. Germline CDR1 is MNHNS and CDR2 is SASEGT.

This chain joins TRBV6-5 and TRBJ2-7; TRBD1 matches at 8 bases. The germline CDR1 and CDR2 sequences are MNHEY and SVGAGI. CDR3 length: 14 residues. V lost 3 bases and J lost 6; bases outside the gene matches: 7. The CDR3, as DNA: TGTGCCAGCAGTTATTTGGACAGGGTCCCCGAGCAGTACTTC. This sequence encodes CASSYLDRVPEQYF.

The chain recombines TRBV6-6 with TRBJ1-1; D gene unclear. Germline CDR1 is MNHNY and CDR2 is SVGAGI (reference sequence). Trimming shortened V by 2 bases and J by 0 bases, and 10 bases separated the two germline ends. The CDR3 is 15 amino acids. The CDR3 region is CASSYAETMNTEAFF. In DNA, the CDR3 is TGTGCCAGCAGTTACGCGGAGACCATGAACACTGAAGCTTTCTTT.

The J gene is TRBJ2-1, the V gene TRBV29-1; 7 positions agree with TRBD1. Germline assignment: CDR1 SQVTM and CDR2 ANQGSEA. There are 13 residues in the CDR3. J was trimmed by 5 bases and V by 6 bases; bases with no gene match: 7. CDR3 region: CSVAGTANNEQFF. CDR3 nucleotide sequence: TGCAGCGTCGCCGGGACAGCGAACAATGAGCAGTTCTTC.

In this sample, this clone turned up a few times. This rearrangement joins TRBV7-3 to TRBJ2-1; D not resolved. The germline CDR1 and CDR2 sequences are SGHTA and FQGTGA. The CDR3 has 13 amino acids. V was trimmed by 5 bases and J by 5 bases, leaving 10 bases between them. This CDR3 reads CASSPTIHNEQFF. For the CDR3, the DNA is TGTGCCAGCAGCCCAACAATACACAATGAGCAGTTCTTC.

The chain links TRBV28 to TRBJ2-1; 13 nucleotides match TRBD2. The CDR3 has 15 residues. The germline CDR1 and CDR2 sequences are MDHEN and SYDVKM. V lost 5 bases to trimming and J lost 6 bases; unmatched junction nucleotides: 4. The chain's CDR3 is CASSRTSGRRNEQFF. CDR3 nucleotide sequence: TGTGCCAGCAGTAGGACTAGCGGGAGACGCAATGAGCAGTTCTTC.

The V call is TRBV11-2, the J call TRBJ2-1; 10 bases are shared with TRBD2. The germline V gene has CDR1 SGHAT and CDR2 FQNNGV. This CDR3 region has 15 residues. With 5 bases clipped from V and 8 bases from J, the junction kept 9 bases outside the gene matches. Here the CDR3 reads CASSPSSGSGYEQFF. CDR3 DNA sequence: TGTGCCAGCAGCCCATCTAGCGGGAGTGGGTATGAGCAGTTCTTC.

The chain couples TRBV29-1 to TRBJ1-1; 9 bases fit TRBD1. V was clipped by 7 bases and J by 1 base; unmatched bases: 7. Germline V gene sequence: CDR1 SQVTM, CDR2 ANQGSEA. The CDR3 extends over 14 amino acids. The CDR3 loop is CSGEPGQGNTEAFF. CDR3 DNA sequence: TGCAGCGGCGAACCGGGACAGGGGAACACTGAAGCTTTCTTT.

The chain links TRBV7-9 to TRBJ2-7, with 7 bases matching TRBD1. Germline V gives CDR1 SEHNR, CDR2 FQNEAQ (reference sequence). V shed 5 bases and J 2 bases; nucleotides not matched to a gene: 9. This CDR3 has 15 residues. The CDR3 region has the DNA TGTGCCAGCAGCATCTACAGGGGACCGGCCTACGAGCAGTACTTC. The encoded protein is CASSIYRGPAYEQYF.

This clone came up a few times. The rearrangement uses TRBV29-1 and TRBJ1-1; weak D call: TRBD1 (5 bases). V lost 6 bases to trimming and J lost 4 bases, with 15 bases between them. The CDR3 is made up of 13 amino acids. Germline V gene sequence: CDR1 SQVTM, CDR2 ANQGSEA. CDR3 sequence: CSVAGRPGTEAFF. The CDR3 region has the DNA TGCAGCGTCGCAGGGCGCCCGGGCACTGAAGCTTTCTTT.

In DNA, the CDR3 is TGTGCCAGCGGCACAGGGGAAGGGTACGCAACTAATGAAAAACTGTTTTTT. This sequence encodes CASGTGEGYATNEKLFF. V is TRBV28 and J is TRBJ1-4; 7 bases match TRBD1. V shed 8 bases, J shed 0 bases, and the junction held 12 bases outside the gene matches. The CDR3 runs to 17 residues. The V gene's germline CDR1 is MDHEN and CDR2 SYDVKM. Combining the CDR3 with reference TRBV28 and TRBJ1-4 gives the whole variable domain DVKVTQSSRYLVKRTGEKVFLECVQDMDHENMFWYRQDPGLGLRLIYFSYDVKMKEKGDIPEGYSVSREKKERFSLILESASTNQTSMYLCASGTGEGYATNEKLFFGSGTQLSVL.

This clone was detected only a few times. The chain couples TRBV19 to TRBJ1-4, with TRBD1 matching 10 bases. Germline values: CDR1 LNHDA, CDR2 SQIVND (reference sequence). CDR3 length equals 19 residues. V was pared by 4 bases and J by 0 bases, with 11 bases of the junction left unmatched. In DNA form, the CDR3 reads TGTGCCAGTAGTACACACACCGGGACAGGGGATACAACTAATGAAAAACTGTTTTTT. This codes for CASSTHTGTGDTTNEKLFF.

This clone has a handful of counts. The chain uses TRBV10-3 and TRBJ2-3; 7 positions match TRBD1. Trimming cost V 6 bases and J 2 bases; bases outside gene matches: 5. The CDR3 sequence is 14 residues long. Germline V gene sequence: CDR1 ENHRY, CDR2 SYGVKD. This chain's CDR3 is CAISVDRFTDTQYF. The CDR3 DNA reads as TGTGCCATCAGCGTGGACAGGTTCACAGATACGCAGTATTTT.

The V call is TRBV7-9, the J call TRBJ2-3; 8 bases are a match to TRBD1. V lost 2 bases and J lost 2; bases outside the gene matches: 12. Looked up from germline, CDR1 is SEHNR and CDR2 is FQNEAQ (reference sequence). The CDR3 has 18 residues. DNA for the CDR3: TGTGCCAGCAGCTTAATGACAGGGGCGATTTCAGTCACAGATACGCAGTATTTT. Protein: CASSLMTGAISVTDTQYF.

V usage is TRBV10-3 and J usage is TRBJ2-6; weak D call: TRBD1 (7 bases). From germline, CDR1 is ENHRY and CDR2 SYGVKD. The CDR3 covers 19 residues. Trimming removed 2 bases from V and 0 bases from J, with 17 bases in between. The CDR3, as DNA: TGTGCCATCAGTGAGGGAGGCAGGGGGGCCCCCTCTGGGGCCAACGTCCTGACTTTC. Translation: CAISEGGRGAPSGANVLTF.

This clone has more than one count but fewer than ten. The rearrangement uses TRBV7-9 and TRBJ2-4; 9 positions match TRBD2. The CDR3 consists of 15 residues. Germline V lookup: CDR1 SEHNR, CDR2 FQNEAQ (reference sequence). V shed 5 bases, J shed 0 bases, and the junction held 2 bases outside the gene matches. The DNA of the CDR3 is TGTGCCAGCAGCCCAGCGGGGGGAGCCAAAAACATTCAGTACTTC. As protein: CASSPAGGAKNIQYF. Full variable domain (missing parts from reference TRBV7-9 and TRBJ2-4): DTGVSQNPRHKITKRGQNVTFRCDPISEHNRLYWYRQTLGQGPEFLTYFQNEAQLEKSRLLSDRFSAERPKGSFSTLEIQRTEQGDSAMYLCASSPAGGAKNIQYFGAGTRLSVL.

This sequence joins TRBV7-9 and TRBJ1-3; tentative D call: TRBD1 (6 bases). This CDR3 spans 17 amino acids. V was cut by 5 bases and J by 0 bases, with 17 bases left in between. The germline V gene encodes CDR1 SEHNR and CDR2 FQNEAQ (reference sequence). CDR3 residues: CASSVFGGPDSGNTIYF. The CDR3, as DNA: TGTGCCAGCAGCGTGTTCGGGGGGCCCGACTCTGGAAACACCATATATTTT.

In its sample, this clone was seen a few times. The chain combines TRBV27 with TRBJ2-2, with D maybe TRBD2 (5 bases). Germline CDR1 MNHEY, CDR2 SMNVEV (reference sequence). The CDR3 is 17 residues long. The V and J ends lost 3 bases and 1 base respectively, with 15 bases between them. CDR3 DNA sequence: TGTGCCAGCAGTTTTGTACGGGGTATACAGAACACCGGGGAGCTGTTTTTT. Its translation is CASSFVRGIQNTGELFF.

This clone has more than one count but fewer than ten. The gene calls are TRBV27 and TRBJ2-7; TRBD2 aligns across 8 bases. V shed 3 bases and J 7 bases; nucleotides not matched to a gene: 8. Germline assignment: CDR1 MNHEY and CDR2 SMNVEV (reference sequence). CDR3 size: 14 residues. CDR3 in amino acids: CASSLAAGAREQYF. For the CDR3, the DNA is TGTGCCAGCAGTTTGGCAGCGGGAGCTCGGGAGCAGTACTTC.